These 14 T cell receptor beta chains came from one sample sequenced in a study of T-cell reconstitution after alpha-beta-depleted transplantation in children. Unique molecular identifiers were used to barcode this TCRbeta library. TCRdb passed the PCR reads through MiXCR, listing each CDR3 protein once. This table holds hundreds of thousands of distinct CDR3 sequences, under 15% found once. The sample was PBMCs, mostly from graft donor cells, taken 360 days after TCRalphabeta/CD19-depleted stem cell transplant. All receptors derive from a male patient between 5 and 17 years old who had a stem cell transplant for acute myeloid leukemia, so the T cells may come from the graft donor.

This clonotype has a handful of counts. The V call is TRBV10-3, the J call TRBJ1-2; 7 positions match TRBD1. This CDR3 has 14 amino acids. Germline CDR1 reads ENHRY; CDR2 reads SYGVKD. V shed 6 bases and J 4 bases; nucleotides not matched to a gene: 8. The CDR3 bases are TGTGCCATCAGCGGGACAGACCGTTTCTATGGCTACACCTTC. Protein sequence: CAISGTDRFYGYTF.

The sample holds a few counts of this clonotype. The CDR3 reads CASSLGLAGGAQSYEQYF. CDR3 DNA: TGCGCCAGCAGCCTTGGACTAGCGGGAGGGGCCCAATCCTACGAGCAGTACTTC. The genes are TRBV4-3 and TRBJ2-7; 15 bases agree with TRBD2. Germline lookup yields CDR1 LGHNA and CDR2 YSLEER. The CDR3 totals 18 residues. V was clipped by 4 bases and J by 1 base; unmatched bases: 8.

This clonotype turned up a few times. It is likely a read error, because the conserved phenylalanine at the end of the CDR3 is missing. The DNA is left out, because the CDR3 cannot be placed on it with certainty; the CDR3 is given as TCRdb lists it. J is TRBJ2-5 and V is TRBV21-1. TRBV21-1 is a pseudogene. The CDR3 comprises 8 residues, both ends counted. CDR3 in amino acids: CASSKGKR.

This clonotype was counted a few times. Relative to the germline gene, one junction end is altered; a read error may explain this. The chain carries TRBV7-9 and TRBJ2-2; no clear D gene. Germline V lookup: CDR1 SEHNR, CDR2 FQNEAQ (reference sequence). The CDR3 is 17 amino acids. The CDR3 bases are TGTGCCAGCAGCCCACACATTTCAAGGCAGAACGCCGGGGAGCTGTTTTTT. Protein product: CASSPHISRQNAGELFF.

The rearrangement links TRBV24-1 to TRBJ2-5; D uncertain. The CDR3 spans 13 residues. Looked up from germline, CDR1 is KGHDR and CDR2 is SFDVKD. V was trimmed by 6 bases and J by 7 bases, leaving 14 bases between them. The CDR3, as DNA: TGTGCCACCAGTACGGTACCGGGTTGGACCCAGTACTTC. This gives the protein CATSTVPGWTQYF.

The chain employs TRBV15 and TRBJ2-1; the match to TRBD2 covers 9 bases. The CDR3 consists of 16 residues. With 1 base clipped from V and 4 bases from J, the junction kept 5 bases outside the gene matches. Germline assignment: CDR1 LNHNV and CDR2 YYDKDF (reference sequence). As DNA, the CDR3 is TGTGCCACCAGCAGAGGACGGACTAGCGCTTACAATGAGCAGTTCTTC. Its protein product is CATSRGRTSAYNEQFF. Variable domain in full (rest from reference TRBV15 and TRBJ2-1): DAMVIQNPRYQVTQFGKPVTLSCSQTLNHNVMYWYQQKSSQAPKLLFHYYDKDFNNEADTPDNFQSRRPNTSFCFLDIRSPGLGDTAMYLCATSRGRTSAYNEQFFGPGTRLTVL.

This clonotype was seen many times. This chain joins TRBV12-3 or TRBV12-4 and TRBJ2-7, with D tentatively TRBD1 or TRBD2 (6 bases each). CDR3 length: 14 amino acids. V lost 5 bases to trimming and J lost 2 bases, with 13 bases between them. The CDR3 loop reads CASSPGDTPYEQYF. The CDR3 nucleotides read TGTGCCAGCAGTCCGGGGGACACCCCCTACGAGCAGTACTTC.

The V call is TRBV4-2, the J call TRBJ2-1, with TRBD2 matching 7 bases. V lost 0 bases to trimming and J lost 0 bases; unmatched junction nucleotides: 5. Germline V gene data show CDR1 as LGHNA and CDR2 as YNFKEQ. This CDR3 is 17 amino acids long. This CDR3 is CASSQELAAISYNEQFF. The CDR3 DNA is TGTGCCAGCAGCCAAGAGCTAGCGGCAATCTCCTACAATGAGCAGTTCTTC.

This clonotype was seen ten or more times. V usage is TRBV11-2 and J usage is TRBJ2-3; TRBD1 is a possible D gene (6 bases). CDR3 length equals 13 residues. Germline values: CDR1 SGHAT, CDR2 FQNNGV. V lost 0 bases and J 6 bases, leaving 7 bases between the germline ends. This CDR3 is CASSLDRGDTQYF. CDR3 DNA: TGTGCCAGCAGCTTAGACAGGGGCGATACGCAGTATTTT. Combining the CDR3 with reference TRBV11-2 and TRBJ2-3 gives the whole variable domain EAGVAQSPRYKIIEKRQSVAFWCNPISGHATLYWYQQILGQGPKLLIQFQNNGVVDDSQLPKDRFSAERLKGVDSTLKIQPAKLEDSAVYLCASSLDRGDTQYFGPGTRLTVL.

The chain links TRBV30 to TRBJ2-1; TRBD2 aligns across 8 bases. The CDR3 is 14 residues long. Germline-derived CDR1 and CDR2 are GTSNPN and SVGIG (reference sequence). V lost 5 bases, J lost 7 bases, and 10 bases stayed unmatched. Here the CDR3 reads CAWDRTSYINEQFF. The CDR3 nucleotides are TGTGCCTGGGACCGGACTAGCTATATAAATGAGCAGTTCTTC.

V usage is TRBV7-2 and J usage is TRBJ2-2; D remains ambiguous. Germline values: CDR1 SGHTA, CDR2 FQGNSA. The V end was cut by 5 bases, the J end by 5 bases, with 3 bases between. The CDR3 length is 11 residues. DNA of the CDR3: TGTGCCAGCAGCAAAACCGGGGAGCTGTTTTTT. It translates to CASSKTGELFF.

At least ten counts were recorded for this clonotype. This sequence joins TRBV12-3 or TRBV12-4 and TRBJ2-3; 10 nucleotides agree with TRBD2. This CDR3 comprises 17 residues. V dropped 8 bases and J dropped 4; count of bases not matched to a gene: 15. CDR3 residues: CASVSRASGSWPDTQYF. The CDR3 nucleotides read TGTGCCAGCGTGAGTAGGGCTAGCGGGAGTTGGCCAGATACGCAGTATTTT.

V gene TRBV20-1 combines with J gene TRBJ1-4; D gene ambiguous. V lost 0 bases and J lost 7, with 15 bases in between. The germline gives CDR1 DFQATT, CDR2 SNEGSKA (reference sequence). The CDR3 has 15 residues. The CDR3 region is CSARDPDADSEKLFF. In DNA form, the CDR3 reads TGCAGTGCTAGAGATCCGGACGCGGATTCTGAAAAACTGTTTTTT.

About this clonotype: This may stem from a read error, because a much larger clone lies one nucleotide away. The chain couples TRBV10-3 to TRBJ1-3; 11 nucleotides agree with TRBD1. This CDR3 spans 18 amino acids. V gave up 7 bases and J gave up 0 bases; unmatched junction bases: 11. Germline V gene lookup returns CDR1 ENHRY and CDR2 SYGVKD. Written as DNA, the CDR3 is TGTGCCATCATCCAACTCGGGACAGGGGGTTTCTCTGGAAACACCATATATTTT. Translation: CAIIQLGTGGFSGNTIYF.